This T cell receptor beta chain originates from a study of blood T cell repertoires in COVID-19. Study in general: COVID-19 samples, acute and convalescent, were from the United States, Italy and Spain.

The CDR3 has 15 amino acids. J lost 0 bases, V lost 7 bases, and 7 bases had no gene match. Per germline, CDR1 MDHEN and CDR2 SYDVKM. In the original workflow: It was from reference gene primer amplification that nucleated cell counts were estimated. Method: immunoSEQ multiplex PCR; TCRdb's copy keeps in-frame clones and lacks some. That table gives V, J and clone size, and the DNA gave D and trimming. The sample lists approximately 200,000 clones, 85% to 90% occurring once. Input material: peripheral blood. The sequence was collected from a man younger than 30 with active or convalescent COVID-19. V usage is TRBV28 and J usage is TRBJ2-5; 8 nucleotides match TRBD2. The chain's CDR3 is CASTLASGYQETQYF. The CDR3 DNA sequence: TGTGCCAGCACTTTGGCTAGCGGGTACCAAGAGACCCAGTACTTC.